Below, one T cell receptor (beta chain) is given with its context. Its antigen is not identified. One junction end disagrees with the germline gene, perhaps due to a read error. These data originate in a study of glioma-infiltrating T cells. Study outcomes and limitations: Patients with low tissue-blood divergence carried a signature set of shared blood CDR3 motifs.

The iRepertoire nested amplicon-rescue multiplex PCR amplified TCR alpha and beta CDR3s from RNA. Using its own MiXCR run on the multiplex PCR reads, TCRdb lists one record per CDR3 protein. The table has around 350,000 distinct CDR3 sequences, about 40% seen once. This CDR3 has 14 amino acids. CDR1 is LGHNA and CDR2 is YSLEER in the germline V gene. The chain uses TRBV4-3 and TRBJ2-3; no reliable D call. The specimen sequenced was glioma tissue, nonneoplastic brain tissue, or PBMCs (not recorded which). The origin of this receptor is a human donor with low-grade glioma or glioblastoma, undergoing nonglioma brain surgery, or in good health (not recorded which). The CDR3 DNA is TGCGCCAGCAGCCAAGATTCTAACAAAGATTCGCAGTATTTT. The encoded protein is CASSQDSNKDSQYF.